The sequence of this TCR beta chain was determined in a study of shared clonotypes between healthy human individuals. The run depth of the assay was deep. It was across several immunoSEQ plates that each subset's genomic DNA was evenly split. Using ten immunoSEQ deep assay plates, investigators sequenced unsorted PBMC DNA. TCRdb's copy holds only in-frame clones and misses some; the assay was immunoSEQ multiplex PCR. The sample includes a few hundred thousand clones, 79% seen only once; the top ten take about an eighth. CDR3 length equals 15 residues. Germline V gene sequence: CDR1 SGHDN, CDR2 FVKESK. The V and J ends lost 8 bases and 7 bases, in that order; junction bases with no gene match: 15. Only Caucasian adults living in Nashville, Tennessee made up the donor group.

The V gene is TRBV14, the J gene TRBJ1-2; 8 bases match TRBD1. The sample consisted of PBMCs. The origin of this receptor is a woman between 35 and 50 years old in good health. Some clones in this sample may be carry-over from other donors' samples. The CDR3 spells CASESGDRNQRGYTF. CDR3 DNA: TGTGCCAGCGAGTCCGGGGACAGGAACCAACGTGGCTACACCTTC.